This TCR beta chain was observed in a study of spatial heterogeneity in lung cancer. Study details: Compared with alpha-chain sequences, beta-chain sequences were consistently detected in greater numbers. In raw reads, more than 9.5 appearances on average were recorded for each unique TCR and UMI combination.

Overall study results and limits: Ubiquitous expanded tumor TCRs showed up in blood more at resection than follow-up.

In the case of this clonotype: What it binds is not known.

Germline assignment: CDR1 SGHNT and CDR2 YYREEE (reference sequence). This CDR3 comprises 17 residues. Trimming stripped 2 bases from V and 0 bases from J, with 12 bases between. TCRdb re-derived calls from the 5' RACE reads in MiXCR, one entry per CDR3 protein. The data show about 75,000 distinct CDR3 sequences, 13% seen once. Time point meaning: sample taken at primary tumor resection. Without sorting, whole RNA was sequenced from tumor, nontumor lung or frozen PBMC. Samples were obtained from some 70 donors, all untreated early-stage non-small cell lung cancer patients. The sample was PBMCs, taken at surgery. The clonotype comes from a male donor with early-stage non-small cell lung cancer. This chain connects TRBV5-4 to TRBJ2-6, with D maybe TRBD2 (5 bases). The CDR3 loop is CASSFGGRSSGANVLTF. The CDR3, as DNA: TGTGCCAGCAGCTTTGGCGGGCGGAGCTCTGGGGCCAACGTCCTGACTTTC.